Listed below are T cell receptor beta chains from one sample, sequenced in a study of graft-versus-host responses after intestinal transplantation. Only in-frame clones appear in the TCRdb table, and some are missing; sequencing was by immunoSEQ multiplex PCR. The sample yields 150,000 or so clones, 85% to 95% seen once. Antigens for these TCRs are unknown. The sample consisted of unstimulated CD4+ T cells sorted from spleen or lymph node cells, taken before intestinal transplant. These receptors all come from a human donor who received an intestinal transplant. Each CDR3 is given with its conserved first and last residue. The D gene is left open where the match is weak. Expanded clones get a size class; other rows say once, few or many, or leave the size out.

D gene	J gene	V gene	clone size	CDR3 DNA	CDR3 protein
TRBD1	TRBJ1-2	TRBV4-2	.	TGTGCCAGCAGCCGCCCCGGACAGGGGAATGGCTACACCTTC	CASSRPGQGNGYTF
.	TRBJ1-5	TRBV18	.	TGTGCCAGCTCACCAACGGTTGTACAGGGATCCAATCAGCCCCAGCATTTT	CASSPTVVQGSNQPQHF
TRBD2	TRBJ2-2	TRBV30	.	TGTGCCTGGACGGGCGGGAGGGCCATCCCCGGGGAGCTGTTTTTT	CAWTGGRAIPGELFF
.	TRBJ2-5	TRBV28	once	TGTGCCAGCACGGAGGGTCAAGAGACCCAGTACTTC	CASTEGQETQYF
.	TRBJ2-5	TRBV2	.	TGTGCCAGCCGCCCTATGGCCGGGCTACAAGAGACCCAGTACTTC	CASRPMAGLQETQYF
.	TRBJ1-2	TRBV28	.	TGTGCCAGCAGCACTGACAGTCCCCCGAACTATGGCTACACCTTC	CASSTDSPPNYGYTF
.	TRBJ1-5	TRBV27	.	TGTGCCAGCAGCCCATTTGGAGGGCCGAATCAGCCCCAGCATTTT	CASSPFGGPNQPQHF
TRBD1	TRBJ2-7	TRBV7-9	.	TGTGCCAGCAGCTTGGGGACAGGGCCCTACGAGCAGTACTTC	CASSLGTGPYEQYF
.	TRBJ1-1	TRBV7-9	.	TGTGCCAGCAGCTTAGGGCTGGGGCAGGGTGGAAGCACTGAAGCTTTCTTT	CASSLGLGQGGSTEAFF
.	TRBJ2-5	TRBV21-1	.	TGTGCCACCCCGAGGGTAAGGACACAGCAAGAGACCCAGTACTTC	CATPRVRTQQETQYF
.	TRBJ2-5	TRBV5-4	.	TGTGCCAGCAGGCGGCCGGGGGAAGAGACCCAGTACTTC	CASRRPGEETQYF
.	TRBJ1-5	TRBV28	.	TGTGCCAGCACCCGCCGGGAAGCTCCCTATAGCAATCAGCCCCAGCATTTT	CASTRREAPYSNQPQHF
TRBD1	TRBJ2-7	TRBV28	.	TGTGCCAGCAGTTTAGGAGGGACAGGGGGCTACGAGCAGTACTTC	CASSLGGTGGYEQYF
.	TRBJ2-5	TRBV6-4	.	TGTGCCAGCAGGCAAGAGACCCAGTACTTC	CASRQETQYF
.	TRBJ2-2	TRBV5-5	.	TGTGCCAGCAGCCTCGCCCCCCAGGGGGAGCTGTTTTTT	CASSLAPQGELFF
.	TRBJ2-1	TRBV4-1	.	TGCGCCAGCAGCCGAATAGGCAGCAGAGGGACCCACAATTACAATGAGCAGTTCTTC	CASSRIGSRGTHNYNEQFF
TRBD2	TRBJ2-7	TRBV27	.	TGTGCCAGCAGTTTTAGCGGGAGTATTCTATACGAGCAGTACTTC	CASSFSGSILYEQYF
.	TRBJ1-2	TRBV30	.	TGTGCCTGGAGCAGACAGTATGGCTACACCTTC	CAWSRQYGYTF
TRBD2	TRBJ2-1	TRBV19	once	TGTGCCAGTAGCACGGGACTAGTGGTTGATGAGCAGTTCTTC	CASSTGLVVDEQFF
.	TRBJ2-7	TRBV18	.	TGTGCCAGCTCACCCGGACAGCCCTTGGGGGAGCAGTACTTC	CASSPGQPLGEQYF
.	TRBJ2-1	TRBV20-1	.	TGCAGTGCTAGGGACCACAATGAGCAGTTCTTC	CSARDHNEQFF
TRBD1	TRBJ2-2	TRBV7-9	.	TGTGCCAGCGGGGGACAGATCTTCACCGGGGAGCTGTTTTTT	CASGGQIFTGELFF